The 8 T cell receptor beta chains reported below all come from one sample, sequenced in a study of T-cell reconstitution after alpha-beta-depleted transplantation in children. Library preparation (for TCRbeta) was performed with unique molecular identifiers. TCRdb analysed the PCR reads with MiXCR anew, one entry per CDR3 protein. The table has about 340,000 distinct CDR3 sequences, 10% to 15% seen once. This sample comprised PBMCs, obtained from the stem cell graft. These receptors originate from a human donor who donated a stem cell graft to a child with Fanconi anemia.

CDR3 in amino acids: CASSLRTGTAGYEQYV. For the CDR3, the DNA is TGTGCCAGCTCACTTCGGACCGGGACAGCAGGTTACGAGCAGTACGTC. The V call is TRBV18, the J call TRBJ2-7, with 7 bases lining up with TRBD1. The CDR3 runs 16 residues. The germline CDR1 and CDR2 sequences are KGHSH and LQKENI. Losses at the gene ends were 4 bases for V and 4 bases for J; bases not matched to a gene: 13.

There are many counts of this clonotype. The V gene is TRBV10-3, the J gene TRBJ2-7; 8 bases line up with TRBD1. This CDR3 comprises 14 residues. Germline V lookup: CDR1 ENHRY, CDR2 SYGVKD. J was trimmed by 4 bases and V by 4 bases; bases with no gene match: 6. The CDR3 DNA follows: TGTGCCATCAGTGGACAGGGGATCGGGTACGAGCAGTACTTC. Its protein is CAISGQGIGYEQYF.

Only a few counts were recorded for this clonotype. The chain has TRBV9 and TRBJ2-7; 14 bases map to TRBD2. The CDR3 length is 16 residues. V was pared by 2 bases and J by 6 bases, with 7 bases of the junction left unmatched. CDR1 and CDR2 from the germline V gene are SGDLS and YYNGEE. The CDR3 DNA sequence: TGTGCCAGCAGCGTGGGGGGACTAGCGGGGGCCAGCGAGCAGTACTTC. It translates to CASSVGGLAGASEQYF.

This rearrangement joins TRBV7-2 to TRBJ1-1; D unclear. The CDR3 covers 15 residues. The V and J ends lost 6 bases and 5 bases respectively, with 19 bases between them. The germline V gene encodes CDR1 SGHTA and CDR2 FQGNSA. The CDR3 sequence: CASREGSTGATEAFF. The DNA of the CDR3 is TGTGCCAGCAGAGAAGGTTCGACGGGTGCAACTGAAGCTTTCTTT.

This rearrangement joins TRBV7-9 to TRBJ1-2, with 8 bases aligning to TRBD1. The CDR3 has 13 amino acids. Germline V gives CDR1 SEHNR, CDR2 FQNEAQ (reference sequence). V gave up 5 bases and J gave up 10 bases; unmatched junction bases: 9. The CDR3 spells CASSLRGLGVYTF. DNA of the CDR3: TGTGCCAGCAGCCTCAGGGGGCTAGGGGTCTACACCTTC.

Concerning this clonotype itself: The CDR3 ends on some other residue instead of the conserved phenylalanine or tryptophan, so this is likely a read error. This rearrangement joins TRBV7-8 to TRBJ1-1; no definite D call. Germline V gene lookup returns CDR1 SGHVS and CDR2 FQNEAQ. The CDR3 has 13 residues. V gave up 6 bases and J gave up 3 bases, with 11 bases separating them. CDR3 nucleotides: TGTGCCAGCAGGGTCTATGGGGACACTGAAGCTTTCTGT. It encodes CASRVYGDTEAFC.

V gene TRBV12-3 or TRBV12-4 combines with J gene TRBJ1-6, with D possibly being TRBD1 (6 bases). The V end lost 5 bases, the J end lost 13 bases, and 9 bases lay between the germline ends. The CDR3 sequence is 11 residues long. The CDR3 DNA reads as TGTGCCAGCAGTCCGGGGGGCCCCCTCCACTTT. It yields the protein CASSPGGPLHF.

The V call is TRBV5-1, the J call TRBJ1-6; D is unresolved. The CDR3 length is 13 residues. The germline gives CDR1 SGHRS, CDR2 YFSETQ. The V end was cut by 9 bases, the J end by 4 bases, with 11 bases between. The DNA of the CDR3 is TGCGCCACCAAGGAACAGTATAATTCACCCCTCCACTTT. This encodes CATKEQYNSPLHF. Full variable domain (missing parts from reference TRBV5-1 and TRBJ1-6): KAGVTQTPRYLIKTRGQQVTLSCSPISGHRSVSWYQQTPGQGLQFLFEYFSETQRNKGNFPGRFSGRQFSNSRSEMNVSTLELGDSALYLCATKEQYNSPLHFGNGTRLTVT.